The 4 T cell receptor beta chains below come from one sample, sequenced in a study of beta chain features in type 1 diabetes. cDNA synthesis used the whole RNA isolate, giving expressed TCRB sequences. Clones were read by immunoSEQ multiplex PCR, and TCRdb kept only the in-frame ones, dropping some. This table holds some 150,000 clones, around a tenth found once. Input material: central memory CD4+ T cells from blood. These receptors were collected from a woman aged 40 to 50 in good health.

This clone has a count of ten or more. This rearrangement joins TRBV11-2 to TRBJ2-2; tentative D call: TRBD1 (6 bases). V was shortened by 4 bases and J by 1 base, with 10 bases between the two germline ends. Looked up from germline, CDR1 is SGHAT and CDR2 is FQNNGV. This CDR3 is built from 15 residues. The CDR3: CASSSGVMNTGELFF. DNA for the CDR3: TGTGCCAGCAGCTCAGGGGTGATGAACACCGGGGAGCTGTTTTTT.

This clone appeared a few times. The CDR3 DNA reads TGTGCCAGCAGCCGGGACTCCCTTAACTATGGCTACACCTTC. Its protein product is CASSRDSLNYGYTF. The chain uses TRBV6-6 and TRBJ1-2; D perhaps matches TRBD1 (5 bases). This CDR3 spans 14 amino acids. Germline CDR1 reads MNHNY; CDR2 reads SVGAGI (reference sequence). Trimming left V 6 bases short and J 1 base short, with 12 bases between.

This clone was detected only a few times. This chain's CDR3 is CASSVSQYNEQFF. The CDR3 DNA reads TGTGCCAGCAGCGTTAGCCAATACAATGAGCAGTTCTTC. The chain has TRBV9 and TRBJ2-1; no clear D gene. There are 13 residues in the CDR3. The V gene lost 2 bases and the J gene lost 4 bases, with 7 bases spanning the gap. Germline V gene lookup returns CDR1 SGDLS and CDR2 YYNGEE. The full variable domain, its missing parts supplied by reference TRBV9 and TRBJ2-1, is DSGVTQTPKHLITATGQRVTLRCSPRSGDLSVYWYQQSLDQGLQFLIQYYNGEERAKGNILERFSAQQFPDLHSELNLSSLELGDSALYFCASSVSQYNEQFFGPGTRLTVL.

The J gene is TRBJ1-2, the V gene TRBV6-5; no reliable D call. Per germline, CDR1 MNHEY and CDR2 SVGAGI. V gave up 5 bases and J gave up 2 bases, with 6 bases separating them. This CDR3 has 12 residues. The DNA for the CDR3 is TGTGCCAGCAGTGCGGAAAACTATGGCTACACCTTC. Encoded protein: CASSAENYGYTF.